Shown below are 4 T cell receptor beta chains from a single sample sequenced in a study of T cell repertoires in cytomegalovirus infection. TCRdb redid the calling of the reads with MiXCR, one entry per CDR3 protein. The table records roughly 230,000 distinct CDR3 sequences, about 15% of them present only once. Sequencing was performed on CD8+ T cells from PBMCs. Receptors were obtained from a human donor in good health (CMV status not recorded). Some clones in this sample may be carry-over from other donors' samples.

The CDR3 DNA sequence: TGTGCCACCGAAACGGGGACAGGGGATTTTGGCGAGCAGTACTTC. Its protein product is CATETGTGDFGEQYF. The chain uses TRBV28 and TRBJ2-7, with 10 bases fitting TRBD1. Trimming cost V 10 bases and J 6 bases; bases outside gene matches: 15. The CDR3 is made up of 15 amino acids. Germline V gene lookup returns CDR1 MDHEN and CDR2 SYDVKM.

This clonotype turned up a few times. The rearrangement uses TRBV20-1 and TRBJ2-1; no definite D call. Looked up from germline, CDR1 is DFQATT and CDR2 is SNEGSKA (reference sequence). V was pared by 3 bases and J by 2 bases, with 8 bases between. The CDR3 loop spans 13 amino acids. The CDR3 coding sequence is TGCAGTGCTAGTATTCCGACCTACAATGAGCAGTTCTTC. Protein product: CSASIPTYNEQFF.

V and J are TRBV29-1 and TRBJ1-1, with a weak D call TRBD1 (5 bases). Germline CDR1 is SQVTM and CDR2 is ANQGSEA. The CDR3 covers 13 residues. V dropped 6 bases and J dropped 0 bases, with 11 bases sitting between them. CDR3 region: CSVADRLNTEAFF. The DNA for the CDR3 is TGCAGCGTCGCAGACAGATTGAACACTGAAGCTTTCTTT.

The rearrangement joins TRBV15 to TRBJ2-1, with TRBD2 as a possible D gene (6 bases). This CDR3 comprises 16 residues. Germline values: CDR1 LNHNV, CDR2 YYDKDF (reference sequence). V was cut by 5 bases and J by 2 bases, with 16 bases left in between. CDR3 protein: CATSSRRDGAYNEQFF. The CDR3, as DNA: TGTGCCACCAGCTCCAGGAGGGACGGAGCCTACAATGAGCAGTTCTTC.